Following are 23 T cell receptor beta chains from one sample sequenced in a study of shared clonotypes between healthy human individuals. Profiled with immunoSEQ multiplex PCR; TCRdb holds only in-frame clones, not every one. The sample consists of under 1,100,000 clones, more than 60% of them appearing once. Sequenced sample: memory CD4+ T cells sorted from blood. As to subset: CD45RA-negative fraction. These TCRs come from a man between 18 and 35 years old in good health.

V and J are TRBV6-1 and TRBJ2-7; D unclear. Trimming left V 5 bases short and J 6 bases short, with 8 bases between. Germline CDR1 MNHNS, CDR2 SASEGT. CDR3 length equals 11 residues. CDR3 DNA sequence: TGTGCCAGCAGTTACGTCGGCGAGCAGTACTTC. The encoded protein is CASSYVGEQYF.

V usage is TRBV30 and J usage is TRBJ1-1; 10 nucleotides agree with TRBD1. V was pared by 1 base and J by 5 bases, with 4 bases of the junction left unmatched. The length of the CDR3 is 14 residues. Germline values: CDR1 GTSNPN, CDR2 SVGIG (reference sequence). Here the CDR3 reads CAWSAGTGATEAFF. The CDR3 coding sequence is TGTGCCTGGAGTGCCGGGACAGGGGCTACTGAAGCTTTCTTT.

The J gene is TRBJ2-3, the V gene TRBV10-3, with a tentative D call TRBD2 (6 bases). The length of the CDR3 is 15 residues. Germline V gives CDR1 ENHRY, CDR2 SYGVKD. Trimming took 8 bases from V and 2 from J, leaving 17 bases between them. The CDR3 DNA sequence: TGTGCCATCGGCGGGGCAAACGCATACACAGATACGCAGTATTTT. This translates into CAIGGANAYTDTQYF.

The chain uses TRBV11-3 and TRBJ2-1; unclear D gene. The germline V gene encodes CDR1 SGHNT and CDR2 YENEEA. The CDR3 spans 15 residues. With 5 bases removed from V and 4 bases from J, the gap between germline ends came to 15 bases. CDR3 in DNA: TGTGCCAGCAGCCCTAGTCCCCTTCAGTACAATGAGCAGTTCTTC. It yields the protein CASSPSPLQYNEQFF. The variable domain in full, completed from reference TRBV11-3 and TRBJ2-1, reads EAGVVQSPRYKIIEKKQPVAFWCNPISGHNTLYWYLQNLGQGPELLIRYENEEAVDDSQLPKDRFSAERLKGVDSTLKIQPAELGDSAVYLCASSPSPLQYNEQFFGPGTRLTVL.

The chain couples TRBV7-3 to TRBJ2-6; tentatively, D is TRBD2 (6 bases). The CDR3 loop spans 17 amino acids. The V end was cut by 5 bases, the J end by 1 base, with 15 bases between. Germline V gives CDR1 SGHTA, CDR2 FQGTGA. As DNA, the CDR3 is TGTGCCAGCAGCGCTCCCGGCGGGGAGTCTGGGGCCAACGTCCTGACTTTC. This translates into CASSAPGGESGANVLTF.

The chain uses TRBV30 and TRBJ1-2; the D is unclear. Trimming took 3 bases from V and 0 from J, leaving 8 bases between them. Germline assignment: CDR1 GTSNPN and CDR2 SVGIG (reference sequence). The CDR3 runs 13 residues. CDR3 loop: CAWRKGSNYGYTF. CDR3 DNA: TGTGCCTGGAGGAAAGGTTCTAACTATGGCTACACCTTC.

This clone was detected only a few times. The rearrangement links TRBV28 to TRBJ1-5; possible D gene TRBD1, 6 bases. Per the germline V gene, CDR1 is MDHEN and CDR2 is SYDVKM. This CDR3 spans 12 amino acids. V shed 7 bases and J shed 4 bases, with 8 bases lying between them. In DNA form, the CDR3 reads TGTGCCAGCAAGACAGGAAATCAGCCCCAGCATTTT. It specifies CASKTGNQPQHF.

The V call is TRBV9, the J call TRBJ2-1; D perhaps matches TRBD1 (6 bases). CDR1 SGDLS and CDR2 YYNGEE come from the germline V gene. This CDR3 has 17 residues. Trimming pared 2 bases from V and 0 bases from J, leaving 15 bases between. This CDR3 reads CASSVEDRITSYNEQFF. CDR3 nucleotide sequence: TGTGCCAGCAGCGTCGAGGACAGAATAACCTCCTACAATGAGCAGTTCTTC.

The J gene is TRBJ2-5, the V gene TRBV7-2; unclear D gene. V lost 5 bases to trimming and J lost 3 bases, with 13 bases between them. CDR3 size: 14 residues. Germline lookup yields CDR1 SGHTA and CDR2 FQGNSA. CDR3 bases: TGTGCCAGCAGCCTCCGGTACAGCGAAGAGACCCAGTACTTC. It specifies CASSLRYSEETQYF.

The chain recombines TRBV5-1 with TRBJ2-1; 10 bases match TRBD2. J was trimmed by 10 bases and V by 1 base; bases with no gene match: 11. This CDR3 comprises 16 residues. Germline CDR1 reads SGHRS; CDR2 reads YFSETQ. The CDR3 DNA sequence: TGCGCCAGCAGCTTGAGGCTAGCGGGAGAGGTCGGGGAGCAGTTCTTC. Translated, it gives CASSLRLAGEVGEQFF.

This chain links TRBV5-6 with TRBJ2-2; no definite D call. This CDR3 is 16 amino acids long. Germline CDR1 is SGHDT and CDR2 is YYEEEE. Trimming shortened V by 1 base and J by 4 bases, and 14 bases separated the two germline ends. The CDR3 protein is CASSLFLRQTTGELFF. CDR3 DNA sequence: TGTGCCAGCAGCTTGTTTTTGCGCCAGACCACCGGGGAGCTGTTTTTT.

The DNA of the CDR3 is TGTGCCAGCAGGGGGGACGGATACAATGAGCAGTTCTTC. This encodes CASRGDGYNEQFF. The rearrangement uses TRBV2 and TRBJ2-1, with D perhaps assigned TRBD1 or TRBD2 (5 bases each). Germline V CDR1 and CDR2: SNHLY, FYNNEI. The CDR3 totals 13 residues. The V gene lost 6 bases and the J gene lost 4 bases, with 10 bases spanning the gap.

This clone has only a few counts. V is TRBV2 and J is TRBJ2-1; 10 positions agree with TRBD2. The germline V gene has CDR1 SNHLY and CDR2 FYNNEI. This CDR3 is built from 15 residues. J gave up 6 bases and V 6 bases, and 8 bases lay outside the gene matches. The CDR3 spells CASRGTSERPNEQFF. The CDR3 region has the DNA TGTGCCAGCAGAGGGACTAGCGAGCGACCCAATGAGCAGTTCTTC. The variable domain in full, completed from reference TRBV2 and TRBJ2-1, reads EPEVTQTPSHQVTQMGQEVILRCVPISNHLYFYWYRQILGQKVEFLVSFYNNEISEKSEIFDDQFSVERPDGSNFTLKIRSTKLEDSAMYFCASRGTSERPNEQFFGPGTRLTVL.

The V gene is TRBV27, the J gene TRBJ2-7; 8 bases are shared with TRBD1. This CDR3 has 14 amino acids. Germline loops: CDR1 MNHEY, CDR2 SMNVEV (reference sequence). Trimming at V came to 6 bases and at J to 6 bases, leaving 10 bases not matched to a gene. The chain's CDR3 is CASRTGTGTSEQYF. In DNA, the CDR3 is TGTGCCAGCAGAACCGGGACAGGAACATCCGAGCAGTACTTC.

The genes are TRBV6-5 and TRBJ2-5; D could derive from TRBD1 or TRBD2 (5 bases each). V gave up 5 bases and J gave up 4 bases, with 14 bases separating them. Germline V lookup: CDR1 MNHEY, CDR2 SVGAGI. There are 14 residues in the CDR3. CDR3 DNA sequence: TGTGCCAGCAGTCCCCTGGGTGGGGGAGAGACCCAGTACTTC. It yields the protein CASSPLGGGETQYF.

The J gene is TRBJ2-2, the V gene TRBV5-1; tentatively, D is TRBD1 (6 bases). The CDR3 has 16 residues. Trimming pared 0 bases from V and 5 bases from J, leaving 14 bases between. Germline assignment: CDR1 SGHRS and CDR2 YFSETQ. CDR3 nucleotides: TGCGCCAGCAGCTTGGTCGGCAGGGGCGGGACCGGGGAGCTGTTTTTT. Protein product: CASSLVGRGGTGELFF.

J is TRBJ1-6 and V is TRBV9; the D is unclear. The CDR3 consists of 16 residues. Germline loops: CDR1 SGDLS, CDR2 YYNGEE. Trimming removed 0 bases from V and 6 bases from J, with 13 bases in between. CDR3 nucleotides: TGTGCCAGCAGCGTAGTCGGAGACGGGTCTAATTCACCCCTCCACTTT. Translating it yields CASSVVGDGSNSPLHF.

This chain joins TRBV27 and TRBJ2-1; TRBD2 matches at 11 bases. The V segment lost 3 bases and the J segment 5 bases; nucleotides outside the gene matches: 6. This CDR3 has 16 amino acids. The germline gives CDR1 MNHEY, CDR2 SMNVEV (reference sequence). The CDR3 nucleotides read TGTGCCAGCAGTTTGAGCGGGACTAGCGGAAACAATGAGCAGTTCTTC. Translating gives CASSLSGTSGNNEQFF.

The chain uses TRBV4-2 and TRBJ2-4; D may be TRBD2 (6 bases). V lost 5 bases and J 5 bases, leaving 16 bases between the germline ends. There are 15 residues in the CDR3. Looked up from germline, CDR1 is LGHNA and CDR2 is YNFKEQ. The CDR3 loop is CASSSLGRDENIQYF. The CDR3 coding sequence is TGTGCCAGCAGCTCCCTGGGGCGGGACGAAAACATTCAGTACTTC.

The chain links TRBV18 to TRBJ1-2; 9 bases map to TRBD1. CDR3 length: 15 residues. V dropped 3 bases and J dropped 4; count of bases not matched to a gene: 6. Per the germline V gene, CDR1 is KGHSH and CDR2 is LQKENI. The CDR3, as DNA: TGTGCCAGCTCACCGGGACAGGGATTGGGCTATGGCTACACCTTC. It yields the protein CASSPGQGLGYGYTF.

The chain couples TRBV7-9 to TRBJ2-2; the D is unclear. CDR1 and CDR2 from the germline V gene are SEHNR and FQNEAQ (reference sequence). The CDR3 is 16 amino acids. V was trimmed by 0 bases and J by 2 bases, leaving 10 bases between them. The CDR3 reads CASSLASAGNTGELFF. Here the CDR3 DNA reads TGTGCCAGCAGCTTAGCGTCGGCAGGCAACACCGGGGAGCTGTTTTTT.

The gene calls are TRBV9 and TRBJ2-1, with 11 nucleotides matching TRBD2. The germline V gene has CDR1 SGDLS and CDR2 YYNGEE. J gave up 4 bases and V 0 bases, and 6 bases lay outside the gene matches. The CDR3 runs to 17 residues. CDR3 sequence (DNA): TGTGCCAGCAGCGTAGGGGGACTAGCGGAGCCGTACAATGAGCAGTTCTTC. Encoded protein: CASSVGGLAEPYNEQFF.

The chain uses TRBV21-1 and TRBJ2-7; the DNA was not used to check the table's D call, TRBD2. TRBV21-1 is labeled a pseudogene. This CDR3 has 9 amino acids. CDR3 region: CASSSLQYF. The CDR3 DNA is TGTGCCAGCAGCAGCCTACAGTACTTC.